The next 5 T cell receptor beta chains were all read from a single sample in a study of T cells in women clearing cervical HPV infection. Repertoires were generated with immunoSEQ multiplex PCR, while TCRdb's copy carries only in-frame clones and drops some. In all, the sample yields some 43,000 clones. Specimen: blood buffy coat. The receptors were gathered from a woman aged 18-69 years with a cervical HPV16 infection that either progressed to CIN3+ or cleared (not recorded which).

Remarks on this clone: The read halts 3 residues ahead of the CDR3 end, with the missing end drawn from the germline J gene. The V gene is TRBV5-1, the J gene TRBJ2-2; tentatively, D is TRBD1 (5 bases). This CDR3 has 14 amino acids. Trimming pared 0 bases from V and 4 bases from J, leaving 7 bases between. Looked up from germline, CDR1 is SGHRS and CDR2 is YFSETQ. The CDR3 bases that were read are TGCGCCAGCAGCTTGGTTAGGGGCACCGGGGAG. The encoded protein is CASSLVRGTGE. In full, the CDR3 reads CASSLVRGTGELFF.

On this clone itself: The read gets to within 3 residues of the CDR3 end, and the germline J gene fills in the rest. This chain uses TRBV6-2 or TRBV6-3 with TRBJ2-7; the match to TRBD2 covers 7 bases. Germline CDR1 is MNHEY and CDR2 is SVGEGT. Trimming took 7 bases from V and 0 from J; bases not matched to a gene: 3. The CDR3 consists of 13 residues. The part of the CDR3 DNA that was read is TGTGCCAGCACTTTAGCGGGCTCCTACGAG. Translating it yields CASTLAGSYE. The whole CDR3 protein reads CASTLAGSYEQYF.

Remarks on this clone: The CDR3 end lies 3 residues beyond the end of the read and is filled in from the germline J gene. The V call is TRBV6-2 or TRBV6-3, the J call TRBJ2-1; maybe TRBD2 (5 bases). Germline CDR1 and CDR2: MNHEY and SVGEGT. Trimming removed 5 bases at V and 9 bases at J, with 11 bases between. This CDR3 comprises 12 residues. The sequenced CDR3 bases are TGTGCCAGCAGTGTGAGGGCCGCTGAG. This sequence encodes CASSVRAAE. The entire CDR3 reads CASSVRAAEQFF.

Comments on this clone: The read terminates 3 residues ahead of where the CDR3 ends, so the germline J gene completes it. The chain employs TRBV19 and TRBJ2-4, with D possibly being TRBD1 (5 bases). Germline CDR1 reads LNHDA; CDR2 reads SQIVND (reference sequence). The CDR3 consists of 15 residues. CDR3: CASSDPQGVGYGQYF. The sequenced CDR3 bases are TGTGCCAGTAGTGACCCACAAGGGGTAGGGTATGGT.

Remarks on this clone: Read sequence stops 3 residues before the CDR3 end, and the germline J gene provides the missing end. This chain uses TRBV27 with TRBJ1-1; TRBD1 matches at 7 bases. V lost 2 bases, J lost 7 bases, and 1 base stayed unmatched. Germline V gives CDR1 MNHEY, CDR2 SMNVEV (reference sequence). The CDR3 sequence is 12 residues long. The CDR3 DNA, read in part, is TGTGCCAGCAGTTTACGACAGGGTGAA. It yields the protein CASSLRQGE. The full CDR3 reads CASSLRQGEAFF.